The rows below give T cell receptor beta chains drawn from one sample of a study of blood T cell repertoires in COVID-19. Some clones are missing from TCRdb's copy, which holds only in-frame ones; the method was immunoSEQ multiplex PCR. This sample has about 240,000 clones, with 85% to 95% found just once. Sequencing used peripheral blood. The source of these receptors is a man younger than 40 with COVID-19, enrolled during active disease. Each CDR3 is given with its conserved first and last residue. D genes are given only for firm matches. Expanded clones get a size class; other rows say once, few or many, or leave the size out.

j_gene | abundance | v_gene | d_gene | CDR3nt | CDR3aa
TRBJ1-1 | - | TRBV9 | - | TGTGCCAGCAGCGTAGACGGAGCCATGAACACTGAAGCTTTCTTT | CASSVDGAMNTEAFF
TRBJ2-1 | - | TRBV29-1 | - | TGCAGCGGGAACCCCAGCGTCCAGGGCGATGAGCAGTTCTTC | CSGNPSVQGDEQFF
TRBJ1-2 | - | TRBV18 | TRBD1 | TGTGCCAGCTCAGCCGACAGGGGGTCATCTGGCTACACCTTC | CASSADRGSSGYTF
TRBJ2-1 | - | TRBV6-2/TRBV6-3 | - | TGTGCCAGCAGTTACTCGAGTCAGGTATATGAGCAGTTCTTC | CASSYSSQVYEQFF
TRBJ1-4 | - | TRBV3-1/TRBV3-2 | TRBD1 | TGTGCCAGCAGCCGAACAGGGGTAGAAGAAAAACTGTTTTTT | CASSRTGVEEKLFF
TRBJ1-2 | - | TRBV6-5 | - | TGTGCCAGCTGGGGGGATGGCTACACCTTC | CASWGDGYTF
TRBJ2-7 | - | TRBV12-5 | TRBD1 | TGTGCTAGTGGTTTGGGACAGGGATCCTACGAGCAGTACTTC | CASGLGQGSYEQYF
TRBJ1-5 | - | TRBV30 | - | TGTGCCTGGGCGAGGGGGAAGGATCAGCCCCAGCATTTT | CAWARGKDQPQHF
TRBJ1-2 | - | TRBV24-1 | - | TGTGCCACCACCGCCTCGGACTATGGCTACACCTTC | CATTASDYGYTF
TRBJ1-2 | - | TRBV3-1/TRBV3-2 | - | TGTGCCAGCAGCCATGCGGAGGAGGTACGGGGCTACACCTTC | CASSHAEEVRGYTF
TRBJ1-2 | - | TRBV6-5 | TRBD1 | TGTGCCAGCGGGGGACAGGGGCTGGGATCGTATGGCTACACCTTC | CASGGQGLGSYGYTF
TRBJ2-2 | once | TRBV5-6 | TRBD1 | TGTGCCAGCAGCTCCTACAGGGGGAGAGGGACCGGGGAGCTGTTTTTT | CASSSYRGRGTGELFF
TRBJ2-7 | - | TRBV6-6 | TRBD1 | TGTGCCAGCAGTTACTCGGTTGGACAGGGATATGACGAGCAGTACTTC | CASSYSVGQGYDEQYF
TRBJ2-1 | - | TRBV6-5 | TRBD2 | TGTGCCAGCAGTTACGTGCGGGGGGGGAATGAGCAGTTCTTC | CASSYVRGGNEQFF
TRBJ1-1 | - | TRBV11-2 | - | TGTGCCAGCAGCCCACCCGAGTCCCCAGCTTTCTTT | CASSPPESPAFF
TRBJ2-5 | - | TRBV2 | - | TGTGCCAGCAGTGGCAGGAACAACCAAGAGACCCAGTACTTC | CASSGRNNQETQYF
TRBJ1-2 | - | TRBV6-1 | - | TGTGCCAGCAGTGAAATGGTATCCGGGGGATTTTATGGCTACACCTTC | CASSEMVSGGFYGYTF
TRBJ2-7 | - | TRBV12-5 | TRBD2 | TGTGCTAGTGGGGGGGCTAGCGGGGTAGTTAACGAGCAGTACTTC | CASGGASGVVNEQYF
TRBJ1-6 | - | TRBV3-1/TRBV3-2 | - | TGTGCCAGCAGCCAAGTAGCGGGGTATAATTCACCCCTCCACTTT | CASSQVAGYNSPLHF
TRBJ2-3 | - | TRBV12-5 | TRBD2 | TGTGCTAGTGCCGCCAGCGGGGGGGCCACAGATACGCAGTATTTT | CASAASGGATDTQYF
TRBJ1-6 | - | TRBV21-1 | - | TGTGCCAGCAGCAAAGATCAACAGCCCAGTCAAAATTCACCCCTCCACTTT | CASSKDQQPSQNSPLHF
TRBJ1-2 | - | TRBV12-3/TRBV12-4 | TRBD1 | TGTGCCAGCACCTCAGGGGGCGGCTATGGCTACACCTTC | CASTSGGGYGYTF